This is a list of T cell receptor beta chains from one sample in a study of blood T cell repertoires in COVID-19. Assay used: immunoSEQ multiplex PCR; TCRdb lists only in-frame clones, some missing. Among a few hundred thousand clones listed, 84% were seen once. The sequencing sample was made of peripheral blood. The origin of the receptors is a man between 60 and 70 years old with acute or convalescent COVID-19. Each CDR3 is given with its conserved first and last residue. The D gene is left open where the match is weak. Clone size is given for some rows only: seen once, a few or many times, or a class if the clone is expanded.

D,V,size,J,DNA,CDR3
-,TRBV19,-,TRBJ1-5,TGTGCCAGTCGTCGTCGACTCCCTAGCAGCAATCAGCCCCAGCATTTT,CASRRRLPSSNQPQHF
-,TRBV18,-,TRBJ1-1,TGTGCCAGCTCACCGGGACTTAACACTGAAGCTTTCTTT,CASSPGLNTEAFF
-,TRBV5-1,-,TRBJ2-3,TGCGCCAGCACCCCCCGAGGACAGCCCACAGATACGCAGTATTTT,CASTPRGQPTDTQYF
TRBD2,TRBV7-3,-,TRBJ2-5,TGTGCCAGCAGCTTTGAAGCGGGAGGGCCGGAGACCCAGTACTTC,CASSFEAGGPETQYF
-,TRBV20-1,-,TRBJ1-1,TGCAGTGCTGGCTGGAACACTGAAGCTTTCTTT,CSAGWNTEAFF
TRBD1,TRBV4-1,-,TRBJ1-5,TGCGCCAGCAGCCAAGATCCCGGACAGGGCTTGCCCCAGCATTTT,CASSQDPGQGLPQHF
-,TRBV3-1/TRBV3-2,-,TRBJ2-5,TGTGCCAGCAGCCCATCTGCGGGGGCCGATGAGACCCAGTACTTC,CASSPSAGADETQYF
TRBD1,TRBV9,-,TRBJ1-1,TGTGCCAGCAGCCGGGGACAGGGGGTCACTGAAGCTTTCTTT,CASSRGQGVTEAFF
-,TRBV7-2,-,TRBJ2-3,TGTGCCAGCAGCCCCCTTTTCCCGGGACTTAGCACAGATACGCAGTATTTT,CASSPLFPGLSTDTQYF
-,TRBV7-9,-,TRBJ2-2,TGTGCCAGCAGCTCTCACAGTGACACCGGGGAGCTGTTTTTT,CASSSHSDTGELFF
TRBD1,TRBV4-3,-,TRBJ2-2,TGCGCCAGCAGCCCGGACAGGGGCGCCGGGGAGCTGTTTTTT,CASSPDRGAGELFF
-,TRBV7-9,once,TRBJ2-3,TGTGCCAGCAGGCCGCGGGGTAATCCGAACACAGATACGCAGTATTTT,CASRPRGNPNTDTQYF
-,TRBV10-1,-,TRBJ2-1,TGCGCCACCTGGGTTAGGCTAGAGGTAATAGATGAGCAGTTCTTC,CATWVRLEVIDEQFF
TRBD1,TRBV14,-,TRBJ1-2,TGTGCCAGCAGCCAAGTCCAAGACAGGGCCTATGGCTACACCTTC,CASSQVQDRAYGYTF
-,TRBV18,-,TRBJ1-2,TGTGCCAGCTCACCACCAAGGCGGGCCTATGGCTACACCTTC,CASSPPRRAYGYTF
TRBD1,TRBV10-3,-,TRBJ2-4,TGTGCCATCAGTGAGCCGGGACAGAAAAACATTCAGTACTTC,CAISEPGQKNIQYF
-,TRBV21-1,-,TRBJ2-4,TGTGCCAGCAGCAAGGAACAGTACTTTGATACGAACTTC,CASSKEQYFDTNF
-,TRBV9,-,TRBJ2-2,TGTGCCAGCAGCGTAAGTAGCGGACACACCGGGGAGCTGTTTTTT,CASSVSSGHTGELFF
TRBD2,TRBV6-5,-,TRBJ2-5,TGTGCCAGCAGTTTGGGGACTAGCGTAAGAGAGACCCAGTACTTC,CASSLGTSVRETQYF
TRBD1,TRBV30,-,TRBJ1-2,TGTGCCTGGAGCACCACAGGGGCTTATGGCTACACCTTC,CAWSTTGAYGYTF
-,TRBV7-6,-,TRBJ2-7,TGTGCCAGCAGCCAAGGACAGATCCCCTCCTACGAGCAGTACTTC,CASSQGQIPSYEQYF
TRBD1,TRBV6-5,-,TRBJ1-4,TGTGCCAGCCAACCGACCAGGGGGAATGAAAAACTGTTTTTT,CASQPTRGNEKLFF
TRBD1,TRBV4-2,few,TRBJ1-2,TGTGCCACCGCCCCCAGACAGGGTAACTATGGCTACACCTTC,CATAPRQGNYGYTF
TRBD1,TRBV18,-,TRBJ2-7,TGTGCCAGCTCACCGTTAGGACAGGGAAGCTCCTACGAGCAGTACTTC,CASSPLGQGSSYEQYF
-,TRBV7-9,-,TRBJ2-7,TGTGCCAGCAGCTTGACAGGCCCCTACGAGCAGTACTTC,CASSLTGPYEQYF
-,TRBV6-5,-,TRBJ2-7,TGTGCCAGCAGTTACCCGTCGCGGGACTCCTACGAGCAGTACTTC,CASSYPSRDSYEQYF
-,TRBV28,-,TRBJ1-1,TGTGCCAGCAGACAACAGCTTGAAGCTTTCTTT,CASRQQLEAFF